The entry that follows covers one TCR beta chain sequence. Its cognate antigen has yet to be identified. No much larger clone is present one base from it, and per-base qualities are unavailable. Trimming costs V 1 base and J 4 bases, and their ends lie 10 bases apart. Sequences LGHNA (CDR1) and YSLEER (CDR2) are obtained from the germline V gene. Its CDR3 holds 14 amino acids, cysteine through phenylalanine. Here the CDR3 DNA is all that survives: 42 bases in frame from base 1. A single peripheral blood draw of around 0.11 L on average was collected from each donor into heparinised tubes. A BD FACSAria II and a panel including CD45RO, CCR7, CD25, CD127, CD95 and CD27 were used to sort naive, central memory, regulatory and stem cell-like memory CD4+ T cells. Every sorted population had a purity above 95%. PBMCs were isolated right away by Lymphoprep density gradient centrifugation and were stained directly, without culture. So that batch effects would be minimized, each experiment stained and sorted samples in pairs, pairing one healthy donor with one patient.

This specimen comes from a study of beta chain features in type 1 diabetes listed by TCRdb under 2018. For the wider study: Mean age, gender distribution, total cell number and subset yield did not differ between patients and healthy donors. Across all samples, fewer than 130 million sorted cells were examined, and cell number per subset correlated strongly with RNA yield. In the study, TCRB repertoires of sorted circulating CD4+ T cell subsets from recently diagnosed type 1 diabetes patients were compared with those of matched healthy donors. Regulatory and stem cell-like memory subsets were obtained from only 8 patients and about 8 healthy donors, while naive and central memory subsets were obtained from all 30 or so donors. The investigation overall reported the following: Because small numbers of individuals were included in the HLA sub-analyses, any influence of HLA type on TCRB rearrangement was left unresolved. At VDJ recombination sites, patients with type 1 diabetes made fewer insertions and deleted more nucleotides, a pattern implying thymic rearrangement abnormalities. Shorter templates might be favored by PCR, yet because patient and control samples were amplified and corrected together, any such skew would affect both groups equally. Type 1 diabetes patients showed a moderate but significant shortening of TCRB CDR3 length in all four CD4+ subsets. The naive, central memory and regulatory TCRB repertoires appeared to resemble one another more closely among patients than among healthy donors. Because cDNA rather than genomic DNA was sequenced, highly expressing activated cells could have been over-represented, although no difference in activation and CD3 levels was found between groups.

All of the isolated RNA was reverse transcribed with the High Capacity cDNA Reverse Transcription Kit, so expressed TCRB transcripts were sequenced. Naive, central memory and regulatory T cell samples underwent deep immunoSEQ sequencing, averaging approximately 3.5 million total reads per sample. Sorted cells were lysed in RLT buffer and RNA was extracted with DNase-treated RNeasy Micro or Mini kits, depending on cell number. Each cell subset was processed on its own to prevent cross-contamination, while patient and healthy donor samples were processed together. TCRB sequences were amplified from cDNA with the immunoSEQ multiplex PCR, producing 87-bp fragments spanning the CDR3 region. The amplicons were sequenced using the Illumina HiSeq platform. Processing in the source paper ran as follows. Synthetic template baselines were used to correct PCR bias computationally, reads within Hamming distance 2 were collapsed together, and singletons that could not be merged were discarded. By aligning reads against IMGT, V, D and J genes, CDR3 length, and insertions or deletions at six rearrangement sites were assigned. Within each subset, clonotype counts were normalized to sorted cell number, and only after that were true diversity and Gini coefficients computed with the tcR R package. The overlap coefficient, calculated on TCRB nucleotide sequences, was used to quantify repertoire sharing. As a proxy for the pre-selection repertoire, out-of-frame TCRB sequences from naive cells were analyzed. TCRdb mirrors the immuneACCESS table, restricted to in-frame sequences. Some clones are absent from its copies; in checked studies, under half trace to an unresolved V gene, and the reason for the others is unknown. V, J and clone size reflect that table, while D and trimming were determined from the DNA. The sample table contains 500,000 to 700,000 clones; only one count was recorded for about a sixth of them. Clones ranked in the top ten supply about 0.097% of the sample.

The sample comprised naive CD4+ T cells from blood. The sample's cell subset or site, from its label and the paper: true naive CD4+ T cells. The sequence is built from TRBV4-3 and TRBJ1-1, with a tentative D gene TRBD1 over 5 matching bases. This TCR came from a man between 18 and 29 years old in good health. The CDR3 loop reads CASSQVLRVTEAFF. The DNA sequence is as follows: TGCGCCAGCAGCCAAGTGCTCAGGGTCACTGAAGCTTTCTTT.